In this sample, the clone carrying this TCR beta chain turned up a few times. The antigen is undetermined. Making TCR cDNA involved 5'RACE template switching, which added UMIs and a universal primer site. TCRdb re-analysed the 5' RACE reads in MiXCR, keeping a single row per CDR3 protein. This sample has approximately 450,000 distinct CDR3 sequences, with roughly 20% found just once. The sample comes from a study of T cells after yellow fever vaccination. Regarding the study as a whole: Weaker in magnitude, the secondary response showed a faster peak on day 5 versus 15. Contaminating bulk clonotypes could be abundant in FACS-sorted repertoires. Most primary-vaccination clones recurred post-booster (roughly 96% CD4, over 70% CD8).

This TCR derives from a man between 18 and 29 years old who received the YFV17D yellow fever vaccine. Here the sequenced sample was PBMCs, taken before the yellow fever booster vaccination.

The CDR3 DNA follows: TGTGCCAGCAGTCTCATAGGCATCGAGGAGACCCAGTACTTC. This encodes CASSLIGIEETQYF. The chain is built from TRBV12-3 or TRBV12-4 and TRBJ2-5; D ambiguous. The CDR3 spans 14 residues. V was shortened by 5 bases and J by 5 bases, with 15 bases between the two germline ends.